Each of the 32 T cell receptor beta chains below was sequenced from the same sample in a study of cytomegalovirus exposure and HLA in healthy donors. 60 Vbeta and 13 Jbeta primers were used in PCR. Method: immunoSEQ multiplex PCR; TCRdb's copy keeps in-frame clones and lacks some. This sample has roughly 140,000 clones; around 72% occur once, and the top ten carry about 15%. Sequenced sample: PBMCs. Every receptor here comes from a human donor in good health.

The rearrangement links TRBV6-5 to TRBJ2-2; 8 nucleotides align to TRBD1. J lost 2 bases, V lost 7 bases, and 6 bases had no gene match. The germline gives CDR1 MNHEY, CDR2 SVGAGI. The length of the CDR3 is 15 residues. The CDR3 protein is CASNYGTGNTGELFF. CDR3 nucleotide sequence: TGTGCCAGCAACTACGGGACAGGAAACACCGGGGAGCTGTTTTTT.

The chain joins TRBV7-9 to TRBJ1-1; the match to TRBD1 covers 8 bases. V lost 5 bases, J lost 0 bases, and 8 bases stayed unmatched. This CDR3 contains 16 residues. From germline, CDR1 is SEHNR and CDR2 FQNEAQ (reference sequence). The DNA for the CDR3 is TGTGCCAGCAGCCAATCGACAGGGGTCCTGAACACTGAAGCTTTCTTT. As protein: CASSQSTGVLNTEAFF.

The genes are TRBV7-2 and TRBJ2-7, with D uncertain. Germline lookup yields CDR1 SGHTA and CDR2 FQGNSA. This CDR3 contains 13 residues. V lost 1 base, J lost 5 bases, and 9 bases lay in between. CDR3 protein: CASSLVVRDEQYF. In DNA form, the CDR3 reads TGTGCCAGCAGCTTAGTCGTACGGGACGAGCAGTACTTC.

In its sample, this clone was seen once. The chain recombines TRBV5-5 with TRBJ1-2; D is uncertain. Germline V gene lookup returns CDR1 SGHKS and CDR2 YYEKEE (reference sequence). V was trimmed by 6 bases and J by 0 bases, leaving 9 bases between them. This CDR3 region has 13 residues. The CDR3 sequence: CASNPGANYGYTF. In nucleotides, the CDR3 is TGTGCCAGCAACCCCGGGGCTAACTATGGCTACACCTTC.

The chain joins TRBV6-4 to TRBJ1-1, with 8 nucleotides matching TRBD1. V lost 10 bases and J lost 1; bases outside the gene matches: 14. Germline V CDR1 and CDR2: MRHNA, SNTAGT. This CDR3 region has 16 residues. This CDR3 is CANTSPDRGKNTEAFF. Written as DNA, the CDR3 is TGTGCCAACACCTCACCCGACAGGGGCAAGAACACTGAAGCTTTCTTT.

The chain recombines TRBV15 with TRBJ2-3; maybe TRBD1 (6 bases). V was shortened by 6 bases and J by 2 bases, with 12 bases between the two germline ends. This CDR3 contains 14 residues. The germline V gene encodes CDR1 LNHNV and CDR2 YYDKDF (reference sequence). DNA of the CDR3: TGTGCCACCAGTGGGACACGGGACACAGATACGCAGTATTTT. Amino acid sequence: CATSGTRDTDTQYF.

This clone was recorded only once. CDR3 nucleotide sequence: TGTGCCACCAGCGGAGGGGGGCGGGTGAACACTGAAGCTTTCTTT. This encodes CATSGGGRVNTEAFF. This sequence joins TRBV15 and TRBJ1-1; TRBD1 is a possible D gene (6 bases). V dropped 5 bases and J dropped 0 bases, with 13 bases sitting between them. Germline CDR1 is LNHNV and CDR2 is YYDKDF (reference sequence). The CDR3 loop spans 15 amino acids.

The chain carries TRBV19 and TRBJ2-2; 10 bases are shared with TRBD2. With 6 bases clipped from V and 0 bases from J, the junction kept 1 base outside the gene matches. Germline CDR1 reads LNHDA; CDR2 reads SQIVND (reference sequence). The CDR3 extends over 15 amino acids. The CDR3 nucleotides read TGTGCCAGTAGGAGCGGGGGGGCGAACACCGGGGAGCTGTTTTTT. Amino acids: CASRSGGANTGELFF.

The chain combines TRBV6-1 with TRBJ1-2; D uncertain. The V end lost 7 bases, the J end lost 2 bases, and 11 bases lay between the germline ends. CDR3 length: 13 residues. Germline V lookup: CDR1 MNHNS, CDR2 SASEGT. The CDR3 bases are TGTGCCAGCATTAGAGCTGCGAACTATGGCTACACCTTC. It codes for CASIRAANYGYTF.

CDR3 protein: CASSPDRGGGYEQYF. CDR3 nucleotides: TGCGCCAGCAGCCCGGACAGGGGCGGTGGTTACGAGCAGTACTTC. The rearrangement uses TRBV5-1 and TRBJ2-7, with 9 bases identical to TRBD1. This CDR3 comprises 15 residues. Looked up from germline, CDR1 is SGHRS and CDR2 is YFSETQ. J lost 4 bases, V lost 4 bases, and 9 bases had no gene match.

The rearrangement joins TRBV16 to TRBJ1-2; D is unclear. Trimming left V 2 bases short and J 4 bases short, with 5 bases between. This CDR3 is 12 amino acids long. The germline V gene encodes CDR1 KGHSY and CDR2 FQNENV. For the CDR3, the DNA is TGTGCCAGCAGCCAAGCGGGCTATGGCTACACCTTC. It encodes CASSQAGYGYTF.

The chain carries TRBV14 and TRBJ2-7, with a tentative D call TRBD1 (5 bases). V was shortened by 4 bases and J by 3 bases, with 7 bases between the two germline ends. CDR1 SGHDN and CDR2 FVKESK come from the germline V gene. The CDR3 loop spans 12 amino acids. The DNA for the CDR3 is TGTGCCAGCAGCCTCGACAGCTACGAGCAGTACTTC. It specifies CASSLDSYEQYF.

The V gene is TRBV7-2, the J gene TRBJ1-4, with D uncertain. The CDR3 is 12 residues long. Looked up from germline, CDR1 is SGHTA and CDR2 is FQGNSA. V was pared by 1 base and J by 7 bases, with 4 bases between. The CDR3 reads CASSLVGEKLFF. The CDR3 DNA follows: TGTGCCAGCAGCTTAGTCGGTGAAAAACTGTTTTTT.

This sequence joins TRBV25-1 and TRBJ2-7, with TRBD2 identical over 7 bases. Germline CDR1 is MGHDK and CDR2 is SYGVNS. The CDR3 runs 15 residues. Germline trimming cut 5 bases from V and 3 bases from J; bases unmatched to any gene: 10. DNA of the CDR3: TGTGCCAGCAGTACCGGAGGGAGGGGATTCTACGAGCAGTACTTC. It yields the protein CASSTGGRGFYEQYF.

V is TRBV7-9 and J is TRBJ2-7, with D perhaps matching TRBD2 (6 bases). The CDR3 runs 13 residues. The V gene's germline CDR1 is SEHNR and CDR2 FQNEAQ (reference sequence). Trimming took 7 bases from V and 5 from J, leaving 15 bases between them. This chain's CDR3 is CASKIIGGDEQYF. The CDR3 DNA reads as TGTGCCAGCAAGATAATCGGGGGTGACGAGCAGTACTTC.

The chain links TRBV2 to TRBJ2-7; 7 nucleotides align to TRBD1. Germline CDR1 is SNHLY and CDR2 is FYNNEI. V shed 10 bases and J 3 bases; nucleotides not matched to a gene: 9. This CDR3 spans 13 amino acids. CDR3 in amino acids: CATAGTADYEQYF. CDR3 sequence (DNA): TGTGCCACAGCCGGGACAGCAGACTACGAGCAGTACTTC.

CDR3 nucleotides: TGTGCCAGCAGCCGGGCCGCCCTAGCGGGGGGTAACGAGCAGTACTTC. This codes for CASSRAALAGGNEQYF. The V call is TRBV4-2, the J call TRBJ2-7, with 11 bases matching TRBD2. Looked up from germline, CDR1 is LGHNA and CDR2 is YNFKEQ. The CDR3 spans 16 residues. V lost 4 bases, J lost 5 bases, and 10 bases stayed unmatched.

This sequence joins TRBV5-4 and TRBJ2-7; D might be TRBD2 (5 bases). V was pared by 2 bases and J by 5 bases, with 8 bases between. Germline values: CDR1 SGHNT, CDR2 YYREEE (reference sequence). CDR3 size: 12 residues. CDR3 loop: CASSFTRDEQYF. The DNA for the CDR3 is TGTGCCAGCAGCTTTACTAGGGACGAGCAGTACTTC.

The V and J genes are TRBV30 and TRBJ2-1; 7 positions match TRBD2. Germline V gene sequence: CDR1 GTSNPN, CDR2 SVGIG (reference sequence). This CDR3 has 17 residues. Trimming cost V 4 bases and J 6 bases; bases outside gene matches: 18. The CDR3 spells CAWKPRWGGSFGNEQFF. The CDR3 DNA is TGTGCCTGGAAACCCCGGTGGGGCGGGAGTTTTGGCAATGAGCAGTTCTTC. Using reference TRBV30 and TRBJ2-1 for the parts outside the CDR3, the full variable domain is SQTIHQWPATLVQPVGSPLSLECTVEGTSNPNLYWYRQAAGRGLQLLFYSVGIGQISSEVPQNLSASRPQDRQFILSSKKLLLSDSGFYLCAWKPRWGGSFGNEQFFGPGTRLTVL.

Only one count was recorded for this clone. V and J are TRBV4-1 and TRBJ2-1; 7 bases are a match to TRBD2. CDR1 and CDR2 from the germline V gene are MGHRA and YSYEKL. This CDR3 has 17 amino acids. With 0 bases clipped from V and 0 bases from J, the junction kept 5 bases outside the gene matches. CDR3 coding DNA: TGCGCCAGCAGCCAAGAACGGCTAGCGGTCTCCTACAATGAGCAGTTCTTC. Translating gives CASSQERLAVSYNEQFF.

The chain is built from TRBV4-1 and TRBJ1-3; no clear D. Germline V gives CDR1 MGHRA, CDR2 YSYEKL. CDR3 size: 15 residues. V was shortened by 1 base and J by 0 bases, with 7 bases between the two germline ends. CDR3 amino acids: CASSQAGSSGNTIYF. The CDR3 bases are TGCGCCAGCAGCCAAGCGGGGAGCTCTGGAAACACCATATATTTT.

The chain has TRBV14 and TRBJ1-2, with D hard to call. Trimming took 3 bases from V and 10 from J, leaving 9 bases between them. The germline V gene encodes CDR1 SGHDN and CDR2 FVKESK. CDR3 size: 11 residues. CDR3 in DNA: TGTGCCAGCAGCCAGGGCAGATTCTACACCTTC. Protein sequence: CASSQGRFYTF.

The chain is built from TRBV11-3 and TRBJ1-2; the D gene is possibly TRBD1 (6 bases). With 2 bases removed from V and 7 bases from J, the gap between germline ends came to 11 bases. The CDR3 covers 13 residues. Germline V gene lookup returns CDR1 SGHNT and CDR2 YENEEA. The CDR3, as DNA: TGTGCCAGCAGCTTATCCGGACAGACTGGCTACACCTTC. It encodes CASSLSGQTGYTF.

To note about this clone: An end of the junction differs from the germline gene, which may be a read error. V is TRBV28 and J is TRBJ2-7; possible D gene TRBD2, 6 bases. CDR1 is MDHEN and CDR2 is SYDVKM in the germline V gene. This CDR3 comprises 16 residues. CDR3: CASSLLPGLTPYAQYF. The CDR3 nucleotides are TGTGCCAGCAGTTTACTTCCGGGACTGACACCTTACGCGCAGTACTTC.

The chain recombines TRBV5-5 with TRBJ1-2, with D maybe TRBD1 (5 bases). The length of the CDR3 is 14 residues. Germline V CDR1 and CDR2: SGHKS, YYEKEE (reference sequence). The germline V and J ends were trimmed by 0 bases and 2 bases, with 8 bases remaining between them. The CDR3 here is CASSLVPGNYGYTF. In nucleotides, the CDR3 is TGTGCCAGCAGCTTGGTCCCAGGGAACTATGGCTACACCTTC.

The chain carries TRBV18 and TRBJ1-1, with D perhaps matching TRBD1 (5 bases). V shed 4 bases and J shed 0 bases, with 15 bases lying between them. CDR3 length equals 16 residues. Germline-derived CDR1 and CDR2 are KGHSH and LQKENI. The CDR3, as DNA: TGTGCCAGCTCACTCTCGACAGCCGGTTTGAACACTGAAGCTTTCTTT. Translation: CASSLSTAGLNTEAFF.

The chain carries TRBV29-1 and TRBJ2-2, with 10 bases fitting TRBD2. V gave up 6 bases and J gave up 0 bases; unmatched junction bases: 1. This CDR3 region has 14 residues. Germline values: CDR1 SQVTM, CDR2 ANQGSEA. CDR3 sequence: CSVAGGPNTGELFF. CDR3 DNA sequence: TGCAGCGTAGCGGGAGGGCCGAACACCGGGGAGCTGTTTTTT.

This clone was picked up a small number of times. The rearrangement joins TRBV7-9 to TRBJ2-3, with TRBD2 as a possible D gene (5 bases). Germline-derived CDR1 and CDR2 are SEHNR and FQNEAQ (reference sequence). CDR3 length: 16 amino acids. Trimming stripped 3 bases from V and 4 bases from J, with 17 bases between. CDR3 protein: CASSFRTPEGADTQYF. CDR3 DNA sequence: TGTGCCAGCAGCTTTCGGACTCCCGAGGGCGCAGATACGCAGTATTTT.

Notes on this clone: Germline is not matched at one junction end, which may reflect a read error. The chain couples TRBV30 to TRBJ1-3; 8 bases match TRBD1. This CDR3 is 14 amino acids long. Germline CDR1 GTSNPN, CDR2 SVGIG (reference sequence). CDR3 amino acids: CAWRDRESGNIIYF. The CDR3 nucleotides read TGTGCCTGGAGGGACAGGGAATCTGGAAACATCATATATTTT.

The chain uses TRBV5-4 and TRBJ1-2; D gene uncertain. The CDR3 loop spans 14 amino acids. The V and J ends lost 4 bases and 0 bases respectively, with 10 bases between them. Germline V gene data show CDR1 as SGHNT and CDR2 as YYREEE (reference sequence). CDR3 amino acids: CASSPGPANYGYTF. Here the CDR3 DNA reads TGTGCCAGCAGCCCTGGCCCAGCTAACTATGGCTACACCTTC.

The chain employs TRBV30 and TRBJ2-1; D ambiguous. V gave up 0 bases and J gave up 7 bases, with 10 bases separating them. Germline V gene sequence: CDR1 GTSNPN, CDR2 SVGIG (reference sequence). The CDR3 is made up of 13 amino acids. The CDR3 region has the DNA TGTGCCTGGAGTGTCGGCCTAGTTAATGAGCAGTTCTTC. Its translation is CAWSVGLVNEQFF.

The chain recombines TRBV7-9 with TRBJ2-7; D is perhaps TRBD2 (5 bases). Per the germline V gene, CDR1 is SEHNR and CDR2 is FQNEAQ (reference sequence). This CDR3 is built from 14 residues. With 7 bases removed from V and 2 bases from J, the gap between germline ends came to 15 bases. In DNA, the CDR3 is TGTGCCAGCACGCGAGAGGACGGGACCTACGAGCAGTACTTC. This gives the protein CASTREDGTYEQYF.